This TCR beta chain was documented in a study of blood T cell repertoires in COVID-19. As for the study in general: The United States, Italy and Spain supplied acute and convalescent COVID-19 samples.

With 1 base removed from V and 1 base from J, the gap between germline ends came to 7 bases. The CDR3 contains 14 residues. Germline CDR1 is SGHAT and CDR2 is FQNNGV. The sample holds one count of this clone. Original analysis: By means of reference gene primer amplification, nucleated cell counts were estimated. Using immunoSEQ multiplex PCR, the repertoire was profiled, and TCRdb retains in-frame clones only, with some absent. V and J calls plus clone size are reproduced from that table; the DNA served to infer D and trimming. The sample carries about 310,000 clones, approximately 87% recorded once.

The J gene is TRBJ1-2, the V gene TRBV11-2; tentatively, D is TRBD1 (6 bases). Material for sequencing was peripheral blood. This TCR was recovered from a woman aged 45-59 years who had recovered from COVID-19. The CDR3 reads CASSLGTDNYGYTF. CDR3 DNA sequence: TGTGCCAGCAGCTTAGGGACAGATAACTATGGCTACACCTTC.